These 30 T cell receptor beta chains originate from one sample sequenced in a study of vaccination and CD4 T cells after COVID-19. Treatment: approximately nine-day PBMC culture with coronavirus spike peptide pools or control peptides (ViraFEST assay). Sequenced with the Oncomine TCR Beta short-read assay was DNA taken from cultured CD4+ T cells. TCRdb reanalysed the PCR reads using MiXCR and keeps one entry per CDR3 protein. The data hold roughly 26,000 distinct CDR3 sequences, with about 39% observed a single time. Their antigens are not known. The sample comprised CD4+ T cells from blood, cultured in vitro. The receptors originated from a human donor who had recovered from COVID-19.

The chain employs TRBV7-2 and TRBJ2-7, with 11 bases lining up with TRBD2. The V and J ends lost 5 bases and 7 bases, in that order; junction bases with no gene match: 10. The CDR3 is made up of 15 amino acids. Germline lookup yields CDR1 SGHTA and CDR2 FQGNSA. In DNA, the CDR3 is TGTGCCAGCAGCCCCGGGACTAGCGGACCATTGGAGCAGTACTTC. It codes for CASSPGTSGPLEQYF.

The chain uses TRBV27 and TRBJ2-1; D gene uncertain. Deletions cut 1 base from V and 0 bases from J, with 19 bases between. This CDR3 is 19 amino acids long. Looked up from germline, CDR1 is MNHEY and CDR2 is SMNVEV (reference sequence). CDR3 nucleotides: TGTGCCAGCAGTTTATGGGTGGAATTGACTCCTAGCTCCTACAATGAGCAGTTCTTC. Translation: CASSLWVELTPSSYNEQFF.

The V call is TRBV27, the J call TRBJ2-1; D uncertain. CDR1 MNHEY and CDR2 SMNVEV come from the germline V gene (reference sequence). V was pared by 3 bases and J by 6 bases, with 15 bases between. The CDR3 is 15 amino acids. CDR3 in DNA: TGTGCCAGCAGTTTGGAAGACCCGACCGTCAATGAGCAGTTCTTC. This translates into CASSLEDPTVNEQFF.

V is TRBV7-8 and J is TRBJ1-5; TRBD1 is a possible D gene (5 bases). The CDR3 is made up of 16 amino acids. Trimming took off 5 bases at V and 0 bases at J, with 14 bases between the two ends. Germline CDR1 SGHVS, CDR2 FQNEAQ. CDR3 loop: CASSASRVYSNQPQHF. As DNA, the CDR3 is TGTGCCAGCAGCGCGAGCAGGGTTTATAGCAATCAGCCCCAGCATTTT.

This rearrangement joins TRBV20-1 to TRBJ2-3, with TRBD1 as a possible D gene (6 bases). The CDR3 extends over 14 amino acids. V was pared by 5 bases and J by 0 bases, with 12 bases between. Germline V CDR1 and CDR2: DFQATT, SNEGSKA (reference sequence). The CDR3 DNA follows: TGCAGTGCTGTCGGGACAACTAGCACAGATACGCAGTATTTT. Translated: CSAVGTTSTDTQYF.

This chain connects TRBV5-6 to TRBJ1-2, with D possibly matching TRBD1 (6 bases). This CDR3 is 15 amino acids long. Germline CDR1 SGHDT, CDR2 YYEEEE. V lost 0 bases, J lost 7 bases, and 16 bases lay in between. The CDR3 reads CASSLGSGARSGYTF. DNA of the CDR3: TGTGCCAGCAGCTTGGGGTCAGGGGCAAGGAGTGGCTACACCTTC.

This clonotype came up a few times. The rearrangement uses TRBV7-9 and TRBJ2-5; weak D call: TRBD2 (5 bases). V dropped 3 bases and J dropped 5 bases, with 10 bases sitting between them. CDR3 length equals 13 residues. Germline V lookup: CDR1 SEHNR, CDR2 FQNEAQ (reference sequence). The CDR3 spells CASSFSALETQYF. CDR3 in DNA: TGTGCCAGCAGCTTTAGCGCCCTGGAGACCCAGTACTTC.

This clonotype was observed a handful of times. The rearrangement joins TRBV20-1 to TRBJ2-1; 10 bases line up with TRBD1. V lost 6 bases, J lost 8 bases, and 10 bases stayed unmatched. There are 14 residues in the CDR3. The germline gives CDR1 DFQATT, CDR2 SNEGSKA (reference sequence). The CDR3 DNA sequence: TGCAGTGCCCGGACGACAGGGGGCTTGGATGAGCAGTTCTTC. Translation gives CSARTTGGLDEQFF.

The CDR3 loop reads CASSIRTFNYGYTF. The CDR3 DNA sequence: TGTGCCAGTAGTATCCGGACATTTAACTATGGCTACACCTTC. The V and J genes are TRBV19 and TRBJ1-2; possible D gene TRBD1, 5 bases. Germline values: CDR1 LNHDA, CDR2 SQIVND (reference sequence). The CDR3 sequence is 14 residues long. Between the trimmed V and J ends, which lost 3 bases and 1 base, there was a span of 9 bases.

The V call is TRBV18, the J call TRBJ1-4; D is possibly TRBD1 (5 bases). The CDR3 is 17 amino acids. Trimming took off 4 bases at V and 8 bases at J, with 23 bases between the two ends. CDR1 and CDR2 from the germline V gene are KGHSH and LQKENI. CDR3 DNA: TGTGCCAGCTCACTACTGCGGGACTCCTGGGAAGGCGAAAAACTGTTTTTT. It codes for CASSLLRDSWEGEKLFF.

In its sample, this clonotype is medium-sized. The chain combines TRBV7-2 with TRBJ2-3, with a weak D call TRBD2 (5 bases). CDR3 length: 18 residues. Trimming took 2 bases from V and 1 from J, leaving 19 bases between them. Germline V gene sequence: CDR1 SGHTA, CDR2 FQGNSA. This CDR3 reads CASSLLRSSSGGTDTQYF. DNA for the CDR3: TGTGCCAGCAGCTTATTGCGGAGCAGCTCCGGGGGCACAGATACGCAGTATTTT.

The table lists this clonotype with a few counts. This chain joins TRBV27 and TRBJ2-3, with D perhaps matching TRBD1 or TRBD2 (6 bases each). Trimming stripped 10 bases from V and 5 bases from J, with 25 bases between. Germline lookup yields CDR1 MNHEY and CDR2 SMNVEV (reference sequence). The CDR3 totals 16 residues. CDR3 sequence: CATTEWGGTWGDTQYF. Here the CDR3 DNA reads TGTGCCACCACCGAGTGGGGCGGGACATGGGGAGATACGCAGTATTTT.

The chain has TRBV10-3 and TRBJ1-2; 8 bases are a match to TRBD1. CDR1 is ENHRY, CDR2 SYGVKD, per germline. Unmatched junction bases numbered 3, after V lost 6 bases and J lost 3 bases. The CDR3 is 13 residues long. The CDR3 sequence: CAISQGADYGYTF. DNA for the CDR3: TGTGCCATCAGCCAGGGGGCTGACTATGGCTACACCTTC.

This clonotype was observed a few times. The rearrangement uses TRBV5-1 and TRBJ1-1; D is unclear. Germline V lookup: CDR1 SGHRS, CDR2 YFSETQ. The CDR3 is made up of 13 amino acids. The V end was cut by 0 bases, the J end by 4 bases, with 7 bases between. CDR3 DNA sequence: TGCGCCAGCAGCTTGGTTGAGTTCACTGAAGCTTTCTTT. Translating gives CASSLVEFTEAFF.

The chain recombines TRBV14 with TRBJ2-7; a weak D match, TRBD1 (5 bases). The CDR3 sequence is 13 residues long. Trimming removed 4 bases from V and 10 bases from J, with 17 bases in between. The germline CDR1 and CDR2 sequences are SGHDN and FVKESK. The CDR3 region is CASSPLYQGVQYF. Written as DNA, the CDR3 is TGTGCCAGCAGCCCCCTTTACCAGGGTGTCCAGTACTTC.

The sample holds one count of this clonotype. The rearrangement links TRBV12-3 or TRBV12-4 to TRBJ2-7; D is possibly TRBD2 (5 bases). V lost 3 bases and J lost 6, with 9 bases in between. This CDR3 has 12 amino acids. This chain's CDR3 is CASSLGVPEQYF. The CDR3 nucleotides are TGTGCCAGCAGTTTGGGAGTGCCCGAGCAGTACTTC.

The genes are TRBV2 and TRBJ2-2; D call uncertain. This CDR3 region has 13 residues. Per germline, CDR1 SNHLY and CDR2 FYNNEI. V lost 7 bases and J lost 7, with 13 bases in between. CDR3 protein: CASMGTPRGELFF. CDR3 nucleotides: TGTGCCAGCATGGGTACTCCCCGCGGGGAGCTGTTTTTT. The variable domain in full, with the rest retrieved from reference TRBV2 and TRBJ2-2, is EPEVTQTPSHQVTQMGQEVILRCVPISNHLYFYWYRQILGQKVEFLVSFYNNEISEKSEIFDDQFSVERPDGSNFTLKIRSTKLEDSAMYFCASMGTPRGELFFGEGSRLTVL.

In this sample, this clonotype turned up a few times. This chain links TRBV9 with TRBJ2-7; D is perhaps TRBD1 (6 bases). Trimming left V 4 bases short and J 7 bases short, with 9 bases between. The CDR3 extends over 11 amino acids. Germline lookup yields CDR1 SGDLS and CDR2 YYNGEE. The CDR3 is CASSSQGEQYF. In nucleotides, the CDR3 is TGTGCCAGCAGCTCCCAGGGGGAGCAGTACTTC.

This clonotype was seen more than once but under ten times. The V gene is TRBV24-1, the J gene TRBJ1-1; TRBD1 is a possible D gene (5 bases). V was pared by 4 bases and J by 6 bases, with 17 bases between. CDR3 length: 15 residues. CDR1 and CDR2 (germline): KGHDR, SFDVKD. CDR3 protein: CATSDHRGGGAEAFF. CDR3 nucleotide sequence: TGTGCCACCAGTGACCATCGGGGGGGTGGGGCTGAAGCTTTCTTT.

V and J are TRBV2 and TRBJ1-1; 8 bases are shared with TRBD1. This CDR3 is 13 amino acids long. CDR1 and CDR2 from the germline V gene are SNHLY and FYNNEI. V shed 6 bases, J shed 1 base, and the junction held 1 base outside the gene matches. Here the CDR3 DNA reads TGTGCCAGCAGAGGACAGGGGAACACTGAAGCTTTCTTT. Protein sequence: CASRGQGNTEAFF.

The rearrangement links TRBV25-1 to TRBJ1-6, with a weak D call TRBD1 (5 bases). This CDR3 is built from 13 residues. Germline V gene sequence: CDR1 MGHDK, CDR2 SYGVNS. With 7 bases removed from V and 5 bases from J, the gap between germline ends came to 9 bases. CDR3 loop: CASKSTDNSPLHF. CDR3 coding DNA: TGTGCCAGCAAATCGACAGATAATTCACCCCTCCACTTT.

CDR3 in amino acids: CASSPGPSPDTQYF. CDR3 coding DNA: TGCGCCAGCAGCCCCGGCCCCTCACCAGATACGCAGTATTTT. The J gene is TRBJ2-3, the V gene TRBV5-1, with D hard to call. The germline gives CDR1 SGHRS, CDR2 YFSETQ. V was trimmed by 4 bases and J by 4 bases, leaving 13 bases between them. The CDR3 is 14 residues long.

This clonotype has a handful of counts. The V gene is TRBV14, the J gene TRBJ2-3, with TRBD2 identical over 9 bases. The CDR3 is made up of 16 amino acids. Germline CDR1 is SGHDN and CDR2 is FVKESK. Trimming cost V 4 bases and J 1 base; bases outside gene matches: 6. The CDR3 nucleotides are TGTGCCAGCAGCCCCCTAGGCGGGAGGGGCACAGATACGCAGTATTTT. It specifies CASSPLGGRGTDTQYF. The full variable domain, completed using reference TRBV14 and TRBJ2-3, is EAGVTQFPSHSVIEKGQTVTLRCDPISGHDNLYWYRRVMGKEIKFLLHFVKESKQDESGMPNNRFLAERTGGTYSTLKVQPAELEDSGVYFCASSPLGGRGTDTQYFGPGTRLTVL.

The rearrangement joins TRBV2 to TRBJ1-3; D call uncertain. Germline CDR1 is SNHLY and CDR2 is FYNNEI. There are 14 residues in the CDR3. The V end was cut by 3 bases, the J end by 0 bases, with 6 bases between. CDR3 residues: CASSDPGSGNTIYF. The CDR3 nucleotides are TGTGCCAGCAGTGACCCTGGCTCTGGAAACACCATATATTTT.

The J gene is TRBJ1-2, the V gene TRBV19; the D is unclear. Germline V gives CDR1 LNHDA, CDR2 SQIVND (reference sequence). V was clipped by 4 bases and J by 0 bases, with 12 bases between them. The CDR3 runs 15 residues. CDR3 nucleotide sequence: TGTGCCAGTAGTAAGGGTCAGCCCTCTAACTATGGCTACACCTTC. This sequence encodes CASSKGQPSNYGYTF.

This clonotype was seen more than once but under ten times. The chain has TRBV7-9 and TRBJ1-4; no firm D call. V shed 1 base and J shed 0 bases, with 6 bases lying between them. This CDR3 spans 15 amino acids. Germline CDR1 is SEHNR and CDR2 is FQNEAQ (reference sequence). CDR3 DNA sequence: TGTGCCAGCAGCTTAGGCAGAACAACTAATGAAAAACTGTTTTTT. Translated: CASSLGRTTNEKLFF.

The chain has TRBV6-5 and TRBJ2-5; no reliable D call. Germline CDR1 MNHEY, CDR2 SVGAGI. The V gene lost 1 base and the J gene lost 4 bases, with 4 bases spanning the gap. This CDR3 has 12 residues. CDR3 bases: TGTGCCAGCAGTTACTTATTAGAGACCCAGTACTTC. It specifies CASSYLLETQYF.

This chain connects TRBV6-5 to TRBJ2-7; D call uncertain. The V end lost 0 bases, the J end lost 7 bases, and 16 bases lay between the germline ends. The CDR3 has 15 residues. Germline CDR1 reads MNHEY; CDR2 reads SVGAGI. The chain's CDR3 is CASSYSKGIIGEQYF. The CDR3 DNA sequence: TGTGCCAGCAGTTACTCGAAAGGTATCATAGGGGAGCAGTACTTC.

V gene TRBV28 combines with J gene TRBJ1-2; D is unclear. This CDR3 has 13 amino acids. Trimming removed 2 bases from V and 2 bases from J, with 6 bases in between. The germline gives CDR1 MDHEN, CDR2 SYDVKM. CDR3: CASSLTVNYGYTF. CDR3 sequence (DNA): TGTGCCAGCAGTTTAACAGTCAACTATGGCTACACCTTC.

The J gene is TRBJ1-5, the V gene TRBV7-8, with a weak D call TRBD1 (6 bases). Germline values: CDR1 SGHVS, CDR2 FQNEAQ. Trimming stripped 0 bases from V and 6 bases from J, with 21 bases between. The CDR3 length is 18 residues. CDR3 sequence (DNA): TGTGCCAGCAGCTTAGCAGGTATCGTGGGGGGCCTCGGTCAGCCCCAGCATTTT. Translated, it gives CASSLAGIVGGLGQPQHF. The variable domain in full, with the rest retrieved from reference TRBV7-8 and TRBJ1-5, is GAGVSQSPRYKVAKRGQDVALRCDPISGHVSLFWYQQALGQGPEFLTYFQNEAQLDKSGLPSDRFFAERPEGSVSTLKIQRTQQEDSAVYLCASSLAGIVGGLGQPQHFGDGTRLSIL.